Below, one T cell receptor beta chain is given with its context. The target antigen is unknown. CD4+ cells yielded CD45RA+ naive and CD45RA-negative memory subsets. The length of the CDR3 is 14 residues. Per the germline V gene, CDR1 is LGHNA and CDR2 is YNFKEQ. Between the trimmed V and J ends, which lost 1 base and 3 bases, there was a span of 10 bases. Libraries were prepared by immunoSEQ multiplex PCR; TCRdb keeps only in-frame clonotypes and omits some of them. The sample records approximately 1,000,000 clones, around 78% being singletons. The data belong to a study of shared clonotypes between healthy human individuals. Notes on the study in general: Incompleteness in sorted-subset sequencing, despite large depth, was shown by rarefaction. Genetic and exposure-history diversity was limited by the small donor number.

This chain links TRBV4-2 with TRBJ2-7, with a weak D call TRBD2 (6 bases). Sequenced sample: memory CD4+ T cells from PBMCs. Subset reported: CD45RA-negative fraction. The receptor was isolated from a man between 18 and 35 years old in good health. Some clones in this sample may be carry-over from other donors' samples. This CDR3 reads CASSQGGTHYEQYF. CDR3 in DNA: TGTGCCAGCAGCCAAGGCGGGACCCACTACGAGCAGTACTTC.